These 16 T cell receptor beta chains were sequenced from one sample in a study of T-cell memory formation after mild COVID-19. MiXCR was run by TCRdb on the 5' RACE reads, yielding one entry per CDR3 protein. The table lists approximately 290,000 distinct CDR3 sequences, approximately 19% of them singletons, with about 21% in the top ten. Source material: PBMCs or a T cell subset sorted from them (not recorded which). Every receptor here comes from a man younger than 35 who had mild COVID-19 (a few samples of this study predate the infection). Cell type and time point are not known.

The genes are TRBV5-1 and TRBJ1-4, with TRBD1 matching over 10 bases. Trimming removed 3 bases from V and 7 bases from J; junction bases left unmatched: 3. Germline loops: CDR1 SGHRS, CDR2 YFSETQ. This CDR3 region has 14 residues. CDR3 sequence (DNA): TGCGCCAGCAGCTATGGGACAGGGGTTGAAAAACTGTTTTTT. This gives the protein CASSYGTGVEKLFF.

This clonotype has more than one count but fewer than ten. One end of the junction varies from germline; a read error may be responsible. The chain couples TRBV7-9 to TRBJ2-1; D gene uncertain. Germline V gene sequence: CDR1 SEHNR, CDR2 FQNEAQ (reference sequence). CDR3 size: 8 residues. In DNA, the CDR3 is TGTGCCAGCAGCCCCAGTGGCTTC. Its translation is CASSPSGF.

V and J are TRBV28 and TRBJ2-2; 9 nucleotides align to TRBD1. There are 20 residues in the CDR3. Germline V gene data show CDR1 as MDHEN and CDR2 as SYDVKM. The ends lost 5 bases at V and 5 bases at J; junction bases unmatched: 21. CDR3 residues: CASSPPKKDRGHMGTGELFF. The DNA of the CDR3 is TGTGCCAGCAGTCCACCGAAAAAGGACAGGGGACATATGGGAACCGGGGAGCTGTTTTTT.

The gene calls are TRBV4-3 and TRBJ1-2, with D possibly matching TRBD1 (5 bases). The germline V gene has CDR1 LGHNA and CDR2 YSLEER. The CDR3 is 15 amino acids. Trimming took off 0 bases at V and 8 bases at J, with 16 bases between the two ends. Written as DNA, the CDR3 is TGCGCCAGCAGCCAAGAAACGTCTTTGGGGCGCGGCTACACCTTC. Its protein product is CASSQETSLGRGYTF.

V usage is TRBV7-6 and J usage is TRBJ2-7, with 8 bases identical to TRBD1. The junction had 5 bases not matched to a gene; V was cut back by 5 bases and J by 5 bases. The CDR3 runs to 13 residues. From germline, CDR1 is SGHVS and CDR2 FNYEAQ. Written as DNA, the CDR3 is TGTGCCAGCAGCCGGACAGGGTCCCACGAGCAGTACTTC. It translates to CASSRTGSHEQYF.

The chain combines TRBV24-1 with TRBJ1-1, with D hard to call. The CDR3 loop spans 13 amino acids. Trimming pared 0 bases from V and 11 bases from J, leaving 12 bases between. Germline-derived CDR1 and CDR2 are KGHDR and SFDVKD. CDR3: CATSDLDRASAFF. The CDR3 nucleotides read TGTGCCACCAGTGATTTGGACCGGGCCTCTGCTTTCTTT.

The V call is TRBV15, the J call TRBJ1-4; 7 bases line up with TRBD1. The V gene end was trimmed by 5 bases and the J gene end by 7 bases; junction bases not matched to a gene: 13. CDR3 length: 16 amino acids. Germline CDR1 is LNHNV and CDR2 is YYDKDF (reference sequence). CDR3 protein: CATSRFNRGVGEKLFF. CDR3 bases: TGTGCCACCAGCCGATTTAACAGGGGAGTCGGTGAAAAACTGTTTTTT.

The chain is built from TRBV10-3 and TRBJ1-1, with 11 bases lining up with TRBD1. V lost 6 bases to trimming and J lost 8 bases; unmatched junction nucleotides: 11. Germline CDR1 reads ENHRY; CDR2 reads SYGVKD. The CDR3 has 15 amino acids. The CDR3 nucleotides read TGTGCCATCAGGGAACCGGGACAGGGGGTAACGGAAGCTTTCTTT. It encodes CAIREPGQGVTEAFF.

The chain has TRBV12-3 or TRBV12-4 and TRBJ2-2; unclear D gene. The V end lost 4 bases, the J end lost 6 bases, and 6 bases lay between the germline ends. This CDR3 is 12 amino acids long. The CDR3 DNA follows: TGTGCCAGCAGTTCGGATGCCGGGGAGCTGTTTTTT. The encoded protein is CASSSDAGELFF.

The chain is built from TRBV7-2 and TRBJ2-3; D remains unclear. The V and J ends lost 1 base and 4 bases respectively, with 12 bases between them. The CDR3 runs 15 residues. Germline CDR1 reads SGHTA; CDR2 reads FQGNSA. CDR3 coding DNA: TGTGCCAGCAGCTTAGAGCCAAGCCGGTCAGATACGCAGTATTTT. Protein: CASSLEPSRSDTQYF. The full variable domain, completed using reference TRBV7-2 and TRBJ2-3, is GAGVSQSPSNKVTEKGKDVELRCDPISGHTALYWYRQSLGQGLEFLIYFQGNSAPDKSGLPSDRFSAERTGGSVSTLTIQRTQQEDSAVYLCASSLEPSRSDTQYFGPGTRLTVL.

This clonotype was detected ten times or more. This rearrangement joins TRBV7-2 to TRBJ2-3, with TRBD2 matching 10 bases. This CDR3 contains 17 residues. The germline V gene encodes CDR1 SGHTA and CDR2 FQGNSA. With 3 bases clipped from V and 1 base from J, the junction kept 7 bases outside the gene matches. DNA of the CDR3: TGTGCCAGCAGCTTCCGCCTAGCGGGGGACCGCACAGATACGCAGTATTTT. It encodes CASSFRLAGDRTDTQYF.

The chain is built from TRBV5-1 and TRBJ2-2; D not resolved. The V gene lost 0 bases and the J gene lost 3 bases, with 3 bases spanning the gap. There are 13 residues in the CDR3. Germline V gene lookup returns CDR1 SGHRS and CDR2 YFSETQ. The CDR3 sequence: CASSLVDTGELFF. The DNA for the CDR3 is TGCGCCAGCAGCTTGGTCGACACCGGGGAGCTGTTTTTT.

Many counts were recorded for this clonotype. The CDR3 region is CATSDPRAGGRYNEQFF. The CDR3 DNA sequence: TGTGCCACCAGTGATCCTCGCGCGGGGGGGCGCTACAATGAGCAGTTCTTC. The J gene is TRBJ2-1, the V gene TRBV24-1, with TRBD2 identical over 9 bases. CDR3 length: 17 amino acids. V was clipped by 3 bases and J by 3 bases; unmatched bases: 8. The germline V gene has CDR1 KGHDR and CDR2 SFDVKD.

The rearrangement links TRBV12-3 or TRBV12-4 to TRBJ2-1, with TRBD2 identical over 10 bases. The CDR3 length is 16 residues. V shed 3 bases and J 12 bases; nucleotides not matched to a gene: 14. The CDR3 coding sequence is TGTGCCAGCAGTTTGGCGACGTTTAGCGGGGGGTTTCGGCAGTTCTTC. Translating it yields CASSLATFSGGFRQFF.

CDR3 sequence (DNA): TGTGCCAGCAGCTCCCGGGACAGTGGGGTTGGCTACACCTTC. This encodes CASSSRDSGVGYTF. The chain recombines TRBV7-2 with TRBJ1-2; the match to TRBD1 covers 7 bases. With V trimmed by 4 bases and J by 7 bases, 9 bases remained unmatched. Germline CDR1 reads SGHTA; CDR2 reads FQGNSA. The CDR3 is made up of 14 amino acids.

The chain couples TRBV20-1 to TRBJ2-3, with 7 bases fitting TRBD1. Trimming cost V 3 bases and J 1 base; bases outside gene matches: 4. Germline values: CDR1 DFQATT, CDR2 SNEGSKA (reference sequence). The CDR3 extends over 14 amino acids. The CDR3 region is CSASPGGRTDTQYF. CDR3 DNA sequence: TGCAGTGCTAGTCCAGGGGGTCGCACAGATACGCAGTATTTT.